A selection of T cell receptor beta chains follows, all from one sample in a study of cytomegalovirus exposure and HLA in healthy donors. Profiling relied on immunoSEQ multiplex PCR, and the TCRdb table lists in-frame clones only, not all of them. The sample records tens of thousands of clones, roughly 90% being singletons. The sample consisted of PBMCs. The receptors were gathered from a young woman in good health and CMV-seronegative. Both conserved end residues are part of each CDR3. A D gene is named only where the DNA matches it firmly. Clone size is not always given. Where it is, it says once, few, many or a class for expanded clones.

V gene: TRBV29-1; J gene: TRBJ2-3; D gene: .; clone size: .; CDR3 protein: CSVGKLATRFSADTQYF; CDR3 DNA: TGCAGCGTTGGGAAATTAGCGACGCGTTTTAGTGCAGATACGCAGTATTTT
V gene: TRBV5-1; J gene: TRBJ2-5; D gene: .; clone size: .; CDR3 protein: CASSLGQGGPETQYF; CDR3 DNA: TGCGCCAGCAGCTTGGGCCAGGGTGGCCCAGAGACCCAGTACTTC
V gene: TRBV21-1; J gene: TRBJ2-3; D gene: .; clone size: .; CDR3 protein: CASSLNSGRGTDTQYF; CDR3 DNA: TGTGCCAGCAGCCTCAATAGCGGGAGAGGAACAGATACGCAGTATTTT
V gene: TRBV6-6; J gene: TRBJ1-1; D gene: TRBD1; clone size: once; CDR3 protein: CASSSTGQVNTEAFF; CDR3 DNA: TGTGCCAGCAGTTCTACGGGACAGGTGAACACTGAAGCTTTCTTT
V gene: TRBV18; J gene: TRBJ1-2; D gene: TRBD1; clone size: .; CDR3 protein: CASSPSKGQGFGYTF; CDR3 DNA: TGTGCCAGCTCACCATCCAAGGGACAGGGGTTTGGCTACACCTTC
V gene: TRBV4-1; J gene: TRBJ2-3; D gene: .; clone size: .; CDR3 protein: CASSQDRGYSGTDTQYF; CDR3 DNA: TGCGCCAGCAGCCAAGACCGAGGGTACAGCGGCACAGATACGCAGTATTTT
V gene: TRBV29-1; J gene: TRBJ2-1; D gene: TRBD2; clone size: .; CDR3 protein: CSVVAATSANEQFF; CDR3 DNA: TGCAGCGTTGTGGCCGCAACTAGCGCCAATGAGCAGTTCTTC
V gene: TRBV5-1; J gene: TRBJ2-3; D gene: TRBD2; clone size: few; CDR3 protein: CASSLWTSGSTDTQYF; CDR3 DNA: TGCGCCAGCAGCTTGTGGACTAGCGGAAGCACAGATACGCAGTATTTT
V gene: TRBV27; J gene: TRBJ1-2; D gene: .; clone size: .; CDR3 protein: CASSLLPQGGYTF; CDR3 DNA: TGTGCCAGCAGTTTATTACCTCAGGGTGGCTACACCTTC
V gene: TRBV6-5; J gene: TRBJ1-4; D gene: .; clone size: .; CDR3 protein: CASSYTVYEKLFF; CDR3 DNA: TGTGCCAGCAGTTACACAGTCTACGAAAAACTGTTTTTT
V gene: TRBV6-5; J gene: TRBJ2-3; D gene: .; clone size: .; CDR3 protein: CASSWTEPDTQYF; CDR3 DNA: TGTGCCAGCAGTTGGACAGAGCCAGATACGCAGTATTTT
V gene: TRBV15; J gene: TRBJ2-5; D gene: TRBD2; clone size: .; CDR3 protein: CATSRDVASGDRETQYF; CDR3 DNA: TGTGCCACCAGCAGAGATGTGGCTAGCGGGGATCGGGAGACCCAGTACTTC
V gene: TRBV28; J gene: TRBJ2-7; D gene: .; clone size: .; CDR3 protein: CASSVREISYEQYF; CDR3 DNA: TGTGCCAGCAGCGTCAGGGAAATCTCCTACGAGCAGTACTTC
V gene: TRBV7-9; J gene: TRBJ1-3; D gene: .; clone size: .; CDR3 protein: CASSLVGANSGNTIYF; CDR3 DNA: TGTGCCAGCAGCTTAGTGGGCGCAAACTCTGGAAACACCATATATTTT
V gene: TRBV9; J gene: TRBJ2-5; D gene: .; clone size: .; CDR3 protein: CASSSRDSQETQYF; CDR3 DNA: TGTGCCAGCAGCTCTCGGGACTCGCAAGAGACCCAGTACTTC
V gene: TRBV15; J gene: TRBJ1-5; D gene: .; clone size: .; CDR3 protein: CATSRARRWVTGGNQPQHF; CDR3 DNA: TGTGCCACCAGCAGAGCCCGACGGTGGGTGACAGGCGGCAATCAGCCCCAGCATTTT
V gene: TRBV23-1; J gene: TRBJ1-4; D gene: .; clone size: .; CDR3 protein: CASSQGSEKLFF; CDR3 DNA: TGCGCCAGCAGTCAGGGGAGCGAAAAACTGTTTTTT
V gene: TRBV30; J gene: TRBJ2-7; D gene: .; clone size: .; CDR3 protein: CAWKRGGQGSEQYF; CDR3 DNA: TGTGCCTGGAAGCGGGGGGGACAGGGCTCCGAGCAGTACTTC
V gene: TRBV6-5; J gene: TRBJ2-2; D gene: TRBD1; clone size: .; CDR3 protein: CASSRQGNTGELFF; CDR3 DNA: TGTGCCAGCAGCAGACAGGGGAACACCGGGGAGCTGTTTTTT
V gene: TRBV27; J gene: TRBJ2-6; D gene: TRBD1; clone size: .; CDR3 protein: CASSFDRAGANVLTF; CDR3 DNA: TGTGCCAGCAGTTTCGACAGGGCTGGGGCCAACGTCCTGACTTTC
V gene: TRBV6-1; J gene: TRBJ2-6; D gene: .; clone size: .; CDR3 protein: CASSELQGYSGANVLTF; CDR3 DNA: TGTGCCAGCAGTGAACTCCAGGGGTACTCCGGGGCCAACGTCCTGACTTTC
V gene: TRBV19; J gene: TRBJ2-1; D gene: .; clone size: .; CDR3 protein: CASSSPLANEQFF; CDR3 DNA: TGTGCCAGTAGTAGCCCCCTGGCAAATGAGCAGTTCTTC
V gene: TRBV7-8; J gene: TRBJ1-2; D gene: .; clone size: .; CDR3 protein: CASSLEQETYGYTF; CDR3 DNA: TGTGCCAGCAGCTTAGAACAGGAAACCTATGGCTACACCTTC
V gene: TRBV5-1; J gene: TRBJ2-7; D gene: TRBD1; clone size: .; CDR3 protein: CASRGQGNEQYF; CDR3 DNA: TGCGCCAGCAGGGGACAGGGGAACGAGCAGTACTTC
V gene: TRBV5-4; J gene: TRBJ1-1; D gene: TRBD1; clone size: .; CDR3 protein: CASSQGGTGSTEAFF; CDR3 DNA: TGTGCCAGCAGCCAGGGAGGGACAGGGAGCACTGAAGCTTTCTTT
V gene: TRBV15; J gene: TRBJ2-5; D gene: .; clone size: .; CDR3 protein: CATSRDLAQETQYF; CDR3 DNA: TGTGCCACCAGCAGAGATCTAGCGCAAGAGACCCAGTACTTC
V gene: TRBV7-9; J gene: TRBJ1-4; D gene: TRBD1; clone size: few; CDR3 protein: CASSSNTGGTNEKLFF; CDR3 DNA: TGTGCCAGCAGCTCAAATACAGGGGGGACTAATGAAAAACTGTTTTTT
V gene: TRBV5-4; J gene: TRBJ2-1; D gene: TRBD1; clone size: .; CDR3 protein: CASSFPGTAENEQFF; CDR3 DNA: TGTGCCAGCAGCTTCCCCGGGACAGCGGAGAATGAGCAGTTCTTC
V gene: TRBV28; J gene: TRBJ1-2; D gene: TRBD1; clone size: .; CDR3 protein: CASSLLQGAFGYTF; CDR3 DNA: TGTGCCAGCAGTTTATTACAGGGGGCCTTCGGCTACACCTTC
V gene: TRBV4-1; J gene: TRBJ2-1; D gene: TRBD2; clone size: .; CDR3 protein: CASSFLNLAGYNEQFF; CDR3 DNA: TGCGCCAGCAGCTTTTTGAACCTAGCGGGGTACAATGAGCAGTTCTTC
V gene: TRBV5-6; J gene: TRBJ2-1; D gene: TRBD2; clone size: .; CDR3 protein: CASSLPGTSGYNEQFF; CDR3 DNA: TGTGCCAGCAGCTTGCCTGGGACTAGCGGCTACAATGAGCAGTTCTTC
V gene: TRBV6-6; J gene: TRBJ1-2; D gene: .; clone size: .; CDR3 protein: CASRRGFVGYTF; CDR3 DNA: TGTGCCAGCCGCCGAGGATTCGTTGGCTACACCTTC
V gene: TRBV7-2; J gene: TRBJ2-1; D gene: TRBD2; clone size: .; CDR3 protein: CASSLGVSGAYNEQFF; CDR3 DNA: TGTGCCAGCAGCTTAGGTGTCAGCGGGGCTTACAATGAGCAGTTCTTC
V gene: TRBV30; J gene: TRBJ2-5; D gene: .; clone size: .; CDR3 protein: CAWTTTGSSGAQYF; CDR3 DNA: TGTGCCTGGACTACGACAGGGTCCTCGGGGGCCCAGTACTTC
V gene: TRBV2; J gene: TRBJ2-7; D gene: TRBD2; clone size: .; CDR3 protein: CASIKRGSSYEQYF; CDR3 DNA: TGTGCCAGCATCAAGCGGGGGAGCTCCTACGAGCAGTACTTC
V gene: TRBV27; J gene: TRBJ2-2; D gene: TRBD1; clone size: .; CDR3 protein: CASSRQTGGGAGELFF; CDR3 DNA: TGTGCCAGCAGTAGACAGACAGGGGGAGGGGCCGGGGAGCTGTTTTTT
V gene: TRBV7-2; J gene: TRBJ2-1; D gene: TRBD2; clone size: few; CDR3 protein: CASSTQSGGPPYNEQFF; CDR3 DNA: TGTGCCAGCAGCACCCAAAGCGGGGGGCCTCCCTACAATGAGCAGTTCTTC